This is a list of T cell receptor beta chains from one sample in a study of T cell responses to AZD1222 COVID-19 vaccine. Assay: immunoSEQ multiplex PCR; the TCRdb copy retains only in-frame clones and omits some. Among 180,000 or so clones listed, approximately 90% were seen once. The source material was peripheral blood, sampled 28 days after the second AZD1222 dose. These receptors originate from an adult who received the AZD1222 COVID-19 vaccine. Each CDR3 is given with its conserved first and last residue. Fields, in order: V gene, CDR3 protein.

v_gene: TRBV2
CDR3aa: CASTAIRSSEAFF

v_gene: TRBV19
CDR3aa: CASSDGPGRLNQPQHF

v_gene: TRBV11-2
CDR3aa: CASSLVRGRGNEQFF

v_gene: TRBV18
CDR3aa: CASSPPIGTSNQPQHF

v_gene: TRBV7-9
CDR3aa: CASSLTGTSGSTDTQYF

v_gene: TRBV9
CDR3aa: CASSVGSIVETQYF

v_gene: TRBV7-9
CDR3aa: CASSPGRGLNTEAFF

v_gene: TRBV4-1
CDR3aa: CASSHWTSPGELFF

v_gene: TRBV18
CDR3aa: CASSPQGNTEAFF

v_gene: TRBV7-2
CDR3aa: CASSSGLGLNTDTQYF